This T cell receptor beta chain was sequenced for a study of blood T cell repertoires in COVID-19. Across the study: Collection of acute and convalescent COVID-19 samples took place in the United States, Italy and Spain. PBMCs, B-cell-depleted T cells, or T cells were the source of the cDNA or gDNA that made up the material.

Authors' methods: Amplification from reference gene primers served as the basis for estimated nucleated cell counts. The assay was immunoSEQ multiplex PCR, and TCRdb's table has in-frame clones only and misses some. V and J calls plus clone size are reproduced from that table; the DNA served to infer D and trimming. This sample has about 100,000 clones, with roughly 83% found just once. This TCR was sampled from a human donor in a cohort sampled during active COVID-19. Material for sequencing was peripheral blood.

The CDR3 nucleotides are TGCAGTGCTAGTGGACTAGCGGGAACGTACAATGAGCAGTTCTTC. It codes for CSASGLAGTYNEQFF. The chain employs TRBV20-1 and TRBJ2-1; 12 bases are shared with TRBD2. The germline V gene has CDR1 DFQATT and CDR2 SNEGSKA (reference sequence). The CDR3 has 15 residues. Trimming at V came to 3 bases and at J to 4 bases, leaving 4 bases not matched to a gene.